A selection of T cell receptor beta chains follows, all from one sample in a study of CD8+CD57+ T cells in acquired aplastic anemia. TCRdb redid the calling of the reads with MiXCR, one entry per CDR3 protein. The sample lists 310,000 or so distinct CDR3 sequences, under 65% occurring once. The sequencing sample was made of sorted CD4+, CD8+, or CD8+CD57+ T cells (not recorded which) from PBMCs. These receptors all stem from a human donor with aplastic anemia. The CDR3 runs from the conserved cysteine through the conserved F or W. A D gene is named only where the DNA matches it firmly. Clone size is given for some rows only: seen once, a few or many times, or a class if the clone is expanded.

clone_size j_call cdr3_length v_call d_call cdr3_nt cdr3_aa
. TRBJ1-1 12 TRBV29-1 TRBD1 TGCAGCGTGGACAGGGCGGGCGCTGAAGCTTTCTTT CSVDRAGAEAFF
. TRBJ2-6 16 TRBV2 . TGTGCCAGCAGTGAGGAAGGGTCCTCTGGGGCCAACGTCCTGACTTTC CASSEEGSSGANVLTF
many TRBJ1-2 15 TRBV12-3/TRBV12-4 TRBD1 TGTGCCAGCAGTTTAGGGGACAGGAGGTCCTATGGCTACACCTTC CASSLGDRRSYGYTF
few TRBJ2-3 16 TRBV24-1 . TGTGCCACCAGTGACCCTACCTCGTCTAGCACAGATACGCAGTATTTT CATSDPTSSSTDTQYF
once TRBJ2-7 16 TRBV12-5 TRBD2 TGTGCTAGTGGTTTCCCAACTAGCGGGGGGGCCTACGAGCAGTACTTC CASGFPTSGGAYEQYF
. TRBJ2-6 16 TRBV6-1 . TGTGCCAGCAGACCTGGGACACCCTCTGGGGCCAACGTCCTGACTTTC CASRPGTPSGANVLTF
once TRBJ2-3 15 TRBV12-5 . TGTGCCAGCAGTTTGGGGAGTAGGCGCACAGATACGCAGTATTTT CASSLGSRRTDTQYF
. TRBJ1-6 17 TRBV5-1 TRBD1 TGCGCCAGCAGCCCGGGCCGGGACAGGGTGGGTAATTCACCCCTCCACTTT CASSPGRDRVGNSPLHF
. TRBJ1-1 12 TRBV20-1 . TGCAGTGCTCCTAATCTAGGCACTGAAGCTTTCTTT CSAPNLGTEAFF
. TRBJ1-2 15 TRBV7-9 TRBD1 TGTGCCAGCAGTACCGGGACAGCAATAAACTATGGCTACACCTTC CASSTGTAINYGYTF
many TRBJ1-2 14 TRBV6-1 . TGTGCCAGCAGTGGGATGGCCTCGGGGTATGGCTACACCTTC CASSGMASGYGYTF
. TRBJ2-1 15 TRBV20-1 TRBD2 TGCAGTGCGGGACTAGCGGTTAGCTCCTACAATGAGCAGTTCTTC CSAGLAVSSYNEQFF
. TRBJ2-1 15 TRBV20-1 TRBD2 TGCAGTGCTAGAGTTAGCGGGAGAATGTACAATGAGCAGTTCTTC CSARVSGRMYNEQFF
. TRBJ2-7 14 TRBV20-1 . TGCAGTGCTAGAGATGGTCAGGGCTCCTACGAGCAGTACTTC CSARDGQGSYEQYF
. TRBJ1-6 12 TRBV12-5 . TGTGCCAGCAGCGGACAGAATTCACCCCTCCACTTT CASSGQNSPLHF
many TRBJ1-5 14 TRBV7-9 TRBD1 TGTGCCAGCAGCTTAGGGTCAGGGGGGCAGCCCCAGCATTTT CASSLGSGGQPQHF
. TRBJ1-5 13 TRBV20-1 . TGCAGTGTCCGACGGGGGTGGGATCAGCCCCAGCATTTT CSVRRGWDQPQHF
many TRBJ1-1 19 TRBV6-5 . TGTGCCAGCAGTACGGACTCGTACAGTCAATCAGGGGTGGGGACTGAAGCTTTCTTT CASSTDSYSQSGVGTEAFF
many TRBJ1-2 13 TRBV19 . TGTGCCAGTAGTATTGAGCGGTGGAGTGGCTACACCTTC CASSIERWSGYTF
. TRBJ2-1 13 TRBV12-3/TRBV12-4 . TGTGCCAGCAGTTTATCCGGTGTCAATGAGCAGTTCTTC CASSLSGVNEQFF
many TRBJ2-5 13 TRBV6-5 TRBD2 TGTGCCAGCAGTCGGACTAGAGGAGAGACCCAGTACTTC CASSRTRGETQYF
. TRBJ1-6 15 TRBV20-1 . TGCAGTGCTAGTCCCTCCTCAAGAAATAATTCACCCCTCCACTTT CSASPSSRNNSPLHF
. TRBJ2-2 15 TRBV20-1 . TGCAGTGCTAGAGAGGGTCACACTGTTGCCGGGGAGCTGTTTTTT CSAREGHTVAGELFF
. TRBJ1-2 12 TRBV29-1 TRBD1 TGCAGCGCCTGGGACAGCGTATACGGCTACACCTTC CSAWDSVYGYTF
. TRBJ2-3 15 TRBV5-4 TRBD2 TGTGCCAGCAGCCGGGGAGGGATCGGCACAGATACGCAGTATTTT CASSRGGIGTDTQYF
. TRBJ2-7 14 TRBV6-5 . TGTGCCAGCAGTAGCCAGGCTAGCGCGTACGAGCAGTACTTC CASSSQASAYEQYF
. TRBJ1-5 15 TRBV2 . TGTGCCAGCAGTGAAGGCAGAATTGGCAATCAGCCCCAGCATTTT CASSEGRIGNQPQHF
. TRBJ2-7 14 TRBV7-9 . TGTGCCAGCAGCTTAGTCCCAGGGCTAGACGAGCAGTACTTC CASSLVPGLDEQYF
. TRBJ1-5 13 TRBV5-1 . TGCGCCAGCAGCCAGGGACACAATCAGCCCCAGCATTTT CASSQGHNQPQHF
. TRBJ1-2 14 TRBV5-5 . TGCGCCAGCAGCCAAGGGCTAAGTTCCTATGGCTACACCTTC CASSQGLSSYGYTF
. TRBJ2-5 15 TRBV7-9 TRBD2 TGTGCCAGCAGCTTAGGGATTGCGGGAGTAGAGACCCAGTACTTC CASSLGIAGVETQYF
many TRBJ2-5 14 TRBV2 . TGTGCCAGCACTCCGGCTAGAGTTTCAGAGACCCAGTACTTC CASTPARVSETQYF
. TRBJ2-7 14 TRBV6-1 TRBD1 TGTGCCAGCGCTTCTCGGACAGGGATCTACGAGCAGTACTTC CASASRTGIYEQYF
. TRBJ1-2 13 TRBV29-1 TRBD1 TGCAGCGTGGTACCCGGGACAGGGAATGGCTACACCTTC CSVVPGTGNGYTF
. TRBJ2-5 11 TRBV28 . TGTGCCAGCAGTAGGAGAGAGACCCAGTACTTC CASSRRETQYF
. TRBJ2-1 16 TRBV15 . TGTGCCACCAGCAGAGATGGAAGGGGCGGTGACAATGAGCAGTTCTTC CATSRDGRGGDNEQFF
. TRBJ2-2 15 TRBV2 . TGTGCCAGCAGAGACGGGACGCTTGCCACCGGGGAGCTGTTGTTT CASRDGTLATGELLF
. TRBJ2-2 18 TRBV7-6 TRBD1 TGTGCCAGCAGCTCTACCTTGGGGACAGGGGGTATCACCGGGGAGCTGTTTTTT CASSSTLGTGGITGELFF
many TRBJ2-7 12 TRBV13 . TGTGCCAGCAGCTTAGCGTCGGGGGAGCAGTACTTC CASSLASGEQYF
. TRBJ1-2 13 TRBV5-1 . TGCGCCAGCAGCCCGGAGGGGGGCGGTGGCTACACCTTC CASSPEGGGGYTF
. TRBJ2-7 14 TRBV20-1 TRBD1 TGCAGTGCCACGCGGACAGGGCGCTCCTACGAGCAGTACTTC CSATRTGRSYEQYF
few TRBJ2-7 15 TRBV6-2/TRBV6-3 TRBD2 TGTGCCAGCAGTGAACTAGCGGACAGCTCCTACGAGCAGTACTTC CASSELADSSYEQYF
. TRBJ2-2 16 TRBV15 . TGTGCCACCAGCAGAGGGCCGGGATCGAACACCGGGGAGCTGTTTTTT CATSRGPGSNTGELFF
few TRBJ1-2 16 TRBV7-2 . TGTGCCAGCAGCCCACGGCCAGCGGAAGTGGGGGGAGGCTACACCTTC CASSPRPAEVGGGYTF
. TRBJ2-7 13 TRBV27 . TGTGCCAGCCGGGCAGGGACATTCTACGAGCAGTACTTC CASRAGTFYEQYF
. TRBJ2-1 15 TRBV5-1 . TGCGCCAGCAGCTTGGTAGCGGTTACGGGGAATGAGCAGTTCTTC CASSLVAVTGNEQFF
many TRBJ1-6 14 TRBV7-9 . TGTGCCAGCAGCTTCGAGGGGCTGAATTCACCCCTCCACTTT CASSFEGLNSPLHF
. TRBJ1-4 16 TRBV7-9 . TGTGCCAGCAGCTTAGGCGGGCCAGGGACTAATGAAAAACTGTTTTTT CASSLGGPGTNEKLFF
. TRBJ2-5 14 TRBV10-3 . TGTGCCATCAGTGAGTTACAGGGTAATCAGCCCCAGTACTTC CAISELQGNQPQYF
. TRBJ1-4 14 TRBV9 TRBD1 TGTGCCAGCAGCGACAGGACAGGGTCTGAAAAACTGTTTTTT CASSDRTGSEKLFF
. TRBJ1-2 13 TRBV20-1 . TGCAGTGCTAGGAGGGGGGGCGCAGTTGGCTACACCTTC CSARRGGAVGYTF
. TRBJ2-3 14 TRBV28 TRBD2 TGTGCCAGCAGTTTAGCGGGGGACACAGATACGCAGTATTTT CASSLAGDTDTQYF
once TRBJ2-7 12 TRBV7-9 . TGTGCCAGCAGCGACGAGTTTTACGAGCAGTACTTC CASSDEFYEQYF
many TRBJ2-3 14 TRBV7-8 TRBD2 TGTGCCAGCAGCTCGAGCGGGAGCTGGGATACGCAGTATTTT CASSSSGSWDTQYF
few TRBJ2-1 16 TRBV15 . TGTGCCACCAGCAGAGATACGGGGAGCTCCTACAATGAGCAGTTCTTC CATSRDTGSSYNEQFF
few TRBJ2-1 17 TRBV7-8 TRBD2 TGTGCCAGCAGCTCCCTAGCGGGAATGCGGACCTACAATGAGCAGTTCTTC CASSSLAGMRTYNEQFF
. TRBJ2-1 12 TRBV24-1 TRBD2 TGTGCCACCACTGGACTAGGGAATGAGCAGTTCTTC CATTGLGNEQFF
. TRBJ1-1 11 TRBV19 . TGTGCCAGTAGTATCCGCGGGGGGACTTTCTTT CASSIRGGTFF
. TRBJ1-3 14 TRBV9 . TGTGCCAGCAGCGGACAGGTCTCTGGAAACACCATATATTTT CASSGQVSGNTIYF
many TRBJ2-1 15 TRBV2 TRBD2 TGTGCCAGCACCCGTCGACTAGCGGGATACAATGAGCAGTTCTTC CASTRRLAGYNEQFF